What follows describes a single TCR beta chain. What it recognizes is unknown. This record belongs to a study of T cell repertoires in cytomegalovirus infection. Whole-study context: CMV epitopes in the study were HLA-C-restricted (recently identified) and HLA-B-restricted (well studied). In public TCR beta signatures, there were indications of both CMV infection and matching HLA type.

In TCRdb, the reads were re-called with MiXCR into one record per CDR3 protein. This table has 700,000 to 850,000 distinct CDR3 sequences, about 31% appearing once. Germline V gene sequence: CDR1 PRHDT, CDR2 FYEKMQ (reference sequence). V lost 5 bases and J 4 bases, leaving 17 bases between the germline ends. The CDR3 totals 15 residues. Study outcomes and limitations: Predominance within the ex vivo response was attributable to HLA-C-restricted CMV-specific TCR beta clonotypes.

The origin of this receptor is a human donor in good health (CMV status not recorded). Some clones in this sample may be carry-over from other donors' samples. Sequencing was performed on cultured CD8+ T cells from PBMCs, taken from culture after CMV antigen stimulation. The chain uses TRBV13 and TRBJ1-2; D is possibly TRBD1 (5 bases). CDR3 protein: CASSPQQEFLYGYTF. The CDR3 DNA sequence: TGTGCCAGCAGCCCACAACAGGAGTTCCTCTATGGCTACACCTTC.